The entry below describes one T cell receptor beta chain. Its antigen remains unidentified. In germline, CDR1 is KGHSH, CDR2 LQKENI. V was pared by 1 base and J by 0 bases, with 7 bases of the junction left unmatched. The length of the CDR3 is 18 residues. TCR beta CDR3 regions were amplified from RNA. Carried out on the TCR CDR3, a first-round RT-PCR used the HTBI primer set. TCRdb reprocessed the multiplex PCR reads via MiXCR and lists one record per CDR3 protein. Of approximately 620,000 distinct CDR3 sequences listed, approximately 15% are singletons. The sample originates from a study of T cells in Graves' hyperthyroidism and ophthalmopathy. In making diagnoses, clinical symptoms, serum thyroxine and TRAb, thyroid ultrasound and orbital computed tomography were all used. Broader study findings: Model-based prediction identified ophthalmopathy a median approximately 6.2 months prior to its onset. Clonotypes that were expanded in thyroid above 0.001 mostly appeared in blood too.

The chain links TRBV18 to TRBJ1-4, with 8 bases matching TRBD1. The source is a woman in her forties with Graves' ophthalmopathy. The sequencing input was blood. The CDR3 DNA is TGTGCCAGCTCACCACTCCGGGACAGGTTTGCAACTAATGAAAAACTGTTTTTT. Translating it yields CASSPLRDRFATNEKLFF.